Below are 13 T cell receptor beta chains sequenced from a single sample in a study of response to subunit inactivated influenza vaccine. TCRdb reanalysed the RT-PCR reads using MiXCR and keeps one entry per CDR3 protein. The sample yields about 170,000 distinct CDR3 sequences, roughly 12% seen once. These data were also filed under a second study, of T cells expressing NK-cell markers. That publication notes: As the method of synthesis, 5'RACE template switching with UMIs yielded TCR beta cDNA.

The sequencing used CD8+ T cells sorted from PBMCs, collected roughly 12 days after vaccination. These receptors originate from a man aged 45-65 years who received an inactivated influenza vaccine.

This clonotype was seen only a few times. This sequence joins TRBV18 and TRBJ2-2, with 8 bases fitting TRBD1. V dropped 0 bases and J dropped 2; count of bases not matched to a gene: 5. Germline V gene lookup returns CDR1 KGHSH and CDR2 LQKENI. CDR3 length equals 17 residues. CDR3: CASSPPRTGINTGELFF. CDR3 nucleotides: TGTGCCAGCTCACCACCCAGGACAGGGATTAACACCGGGGAGCTGTTTTTT. Looking up the rest from reference TRBV18 and TRBJ2-2 gives the full variable domain: NAGVMQNPRHLVRRRGQEARLRCSPMKGHSHVYWYRQLPEEGLKFMVYLQKENIIDESGMPKERFSAEFPKEGPSILRIQQVVRGDSAAYFCASSPPRTGINTGELFFGEGSRLTVL.

The table lists this clonotype with many counts. This chain uses TRBV6-5 with TRBJ2-1; D not certain. The V end lost 5 bases, the J end lost 7 bases, and 6 bases lay between the germline ends. The CDR3 runs to 11 residues. CDR1 and CDR2 (germline): MNHEY, SVGAGI. The CDR3 DNA is TGTGCCAGCAGTCACCTGAATGAGCAGTTCTTC. This gives the protein CASSHLNEQFF.

This clonotype was recorded a few times. V and J are TRBV2 and TRBJ1-2, with D uncertain. This CDR3 is 17 amino acids long. V was cut by 7 bases and J by 0 bases, with 21 bases left in between. CDR1 is SNHLY and CDR2 is FYNNEI in the germline V gene. The DNA of the CDR3 is TGTGCCAGCACCGGTGAACTGTGGAGGGTCACTAACTATGGCTACACCTTC. Its protein product is CASTGELWRVTNYGYTF.

J is TRBJ2-1 and V is TRBV4-1; possible D gene TRBD1, 6 bases. Per the germline V gene, CDR1 is MGHRA and CDR2 is YSYEKL. This CDR3 region has 16 residues. The ends were cut back, 0 bases at V and 3 bases at J, with 12 bases in the middle. In DNA, the CDR3 is TGCGCCAGCAGCCAAGAGCACAGGGCTTTCTACAATGAGCAGTTCTTC. Its translation is CASSQEHRAFYNEQFF.

V is TRBV12-3 or TRBV12-4 and J is TRBJ1-1, with 7 bases fitting TRBD1. CDR3 length: 14 amino acids. With V trimmed by 6 bases and J by 6 bases, 10 bases remained unmatched. CDR3 sequence (DNA): TGTGCCAGCAGACAACAGGGGTATAGCGCTGAAGCTTTCTTT. As protein: CASRQQGYSAEAFF.

V gene TRBV29-1 combines with J gene TRBJ2-2, with a tentative D call TRBD1 (7 bases). The germline V and J ends were trimmed by 0 bases and 0 bases, with 17 bases remaining between them. The CDR3 spans 18 residues. Germline V gene data show CDR1 as SQVTM and CDR2 as ANQGSEA. CDR3 residues: CSVEEEGGGVPNTGELFF. DNA for the CDR3: TGCAGCGTTGAAGAGGAAGGAGGGGGCGTCCCGAACACCGGGGAGCTGTTTTTT.

In this sample, this clonotype turned up a few times. V gene TRBV6-5 combines with J gene TRBJ2-5; D remains ambiguous. The CDR3 totals 18 residues. Germline lookup yields CDR1 MNHEY and CDR2 SVGAGI. V lost 2 bases to trimming and J lost 0 bases, with 19 bases between them. DNA of the CDR3: TGTGCCAGCAGTTACGCCCCAAACTTGGGATCGGACCAAGAGACCCAGTACTTC. Protein: CASSYAPNLGSDQETQYF.

This chain joins TRBV6-2 or TRBV6-3 and TRBJ2-2; 10 bases line up with TRBD1. V dropped 7 bases and J dropped 4; count of bases not matched to a gene: 21. Germline CDR1 MNHEY, CDR2 SVGEGT. The CDR3 loop spans 20 amino acids. The CDR3 DNA is TGTGCCAGCACTAAACCAACCGGGACAGGGGACATGCGAAGCACCGGGGAGCTGTTTTTT. Its protein product is CASTKPTGTGDMRSTGELFF.

The V call is TRBV6-5, the J call TRBJ1-1, with no clear D. The V and J ends lost 0 bases and 0 bases respectively, with 8 bases between them. Looked up from germline, CDR1 is MNHEY and CDR2 is SVGAGI. The length of the CDR3 is 15 residues. The DNA for the CDR3 is TGTGCCAGCAGTTACTCGAACAGAATGAACACTGAAGCTTTCTTT. It specifies CASSYSNRMNTEAFF.

This chain connects TRBV20-1 to TRBJ2-1; 9 positions match TRBD2. CDR1 is DFQATT, CDR2 SNEGSKA, per germline (reference sequence). The CDR3 spans 18 residues. V shed 6 bases and J 5 bases; nucleotides not matched to a gene: 20. The CDR3 DNA reads as TGCAGTGCGGGGTCGGGGACTAGCTCCGGGAGGATTAACAATGAGCAGTTCTTC. Translated, it gives CSAGSGTSSGRINNEQFF.

The chain employs TRBV2 and TRBJ1-2; possible D gene TRBD1, 5 bases. V lost 1 base to trimming and J lost 4 bases, with 13 bases between them. The length of the CDR3 is 15 residues. CDR1 and CDR2 from the germline V gene are SNHLY and FYNNEI. CDR3 in amino acids: CASSEDMGEVYGYTF. The CDR3 DNA reads TGTGCCAGCAGTGAAGATATGGGGGAAGTCTATGGCTACACCTTC. The complete variable domain, with remaining parts taken from reference TRBV2 and TRBJ1-2, reads EPEVTQTPSHQVTQMGQEVILRCVPISNHLYFYWYRQILGQKVEFLVSFYNNEISEKSEIFDDQFSVERPDGSNFTLKIRSTKLEDSAMYFCASSEDMGEVYGYTFGSGTRLTVV.

The chain joins TRBV30 to TRBJ2-7; 9 nucleotides match TRBD1. V trimming: 1 base; J trimming: 5 bases; junction bases outside the gene matches: 6. The CDR3 covers 14 residues. In germline, CDR1 is GTSNPN, CDR2 SVGIG (reference sequence). The CDR3 protein is CAWSDGTGLNEQYF. The CDR3 DNA reads TGTGCCTGGAGTGATGGGACAGGGTTAAACGAGCAGTACTTC.

The rearrangement links TRBV28 to TRBJ1-5; no clear D. V was clipped by 1 base and J by 4 bases, with 8 bases between them. Germline lookup yields CDR1 MDHEN and CDR2 SYDVKM. This CDR3 has 14 amino acids. DNA for the CDR3: TGTGCCAGCAGTTTATTTGGGGAGAATCAGCCCCAGCATTTT. Translation: CASSLFGENQPQHF.